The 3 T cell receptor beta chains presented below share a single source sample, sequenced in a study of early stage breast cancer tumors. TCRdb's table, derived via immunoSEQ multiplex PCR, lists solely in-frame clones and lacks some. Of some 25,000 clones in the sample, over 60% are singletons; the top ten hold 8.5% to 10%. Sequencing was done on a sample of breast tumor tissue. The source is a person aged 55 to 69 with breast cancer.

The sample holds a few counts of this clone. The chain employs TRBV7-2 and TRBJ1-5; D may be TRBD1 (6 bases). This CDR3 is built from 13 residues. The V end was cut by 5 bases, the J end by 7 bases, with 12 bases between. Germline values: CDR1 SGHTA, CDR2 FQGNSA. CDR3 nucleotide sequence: TGTGCCAGCAGCACACAGGGTGACCAGCCCCAGCATTTT. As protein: CASSTQGDQPQHF.

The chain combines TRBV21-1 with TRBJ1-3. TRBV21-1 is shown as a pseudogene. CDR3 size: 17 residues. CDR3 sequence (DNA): TGTGCCAGCAGCCCCTTGGGGTCACGGGACTTCCTAAACACCATATATTTT. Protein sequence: CASSPLGSRDFLNTIYF.

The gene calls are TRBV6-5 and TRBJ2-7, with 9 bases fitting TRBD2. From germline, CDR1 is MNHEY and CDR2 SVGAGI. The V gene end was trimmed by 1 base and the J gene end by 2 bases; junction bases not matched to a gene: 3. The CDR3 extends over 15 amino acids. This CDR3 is CASSYLTSGTYEQYF. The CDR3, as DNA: TGTGCCAGCAGTTACTTGACTAGCGGAACCTACGAGCAGTACTTC.